Here is one TCR beta chain with its context. Its antigen target is currently unknown. Base qualities are missing; no much larger clone stands one base away. This sample stems from a study of blood T cell repertoires in COVID-19 (dated by TCRdb to 2019 to 2021). Notes on the research overall: Collaborator samples came from the United States, Italy and Spain and covered acute and convalescent phases of COVID-19. The material from the prospective study consisted of cDNA or gDNA derived from T cells, B-cell-depleted T cells, or PBMCs. Subjects who had been exposed to COVID-19, were actively infected with it, or had recovered from it provided the deeply sampled blood TCRbeta repertoires that made up the dataset. A freely available public database, intended as a resource for researchers studying the immune response to SARS-CoV-2, is where the repertoires were released. Samples were obtained from the ongoing ImmuneRACE study (first 160 participants) and from about 1,300 subjects provided by 6 global collaborators. The sample metadata nearly always contained a de-identified subject ID, COVID-19 status, age in years and sex. HLA class I and class II types, where available, came from metadata supplied by the sample provider rather than from assay-based typing.

TCRbeta CDR3 regions were amplified from genomic DNA by means of the immunoSEQ Assay, a bias-controlled multiplex PCR. Per the source publication's procedure: The number of nucleated cells in each sample was estimated by amplification of reference gene primers within the assay. To quantify the absolute abundance of each unique TCRbeta CDR3 rearrangement, sequence reads were collapsed and filtered. For each sample, productive Simpson clonality was calculated as the square root of Simpson's diversity index across productive rearrangements. TCRdb obtained this table from immuneACCESS and retained in-frame rearrangements with V and J assigned. These tables miss some clones; where compared with another copy, unresolved V genes account for less than half of the shortfall, and the remainder is unexplained. D and trimming come from the DNA, and the V and J calls and clone size come from that table. This sample lists 270,000 or so clones; more than 80% were detected once. The ten largest make up 4.1% of the sample.

Participants in the prospective study were enrolled through a virtual design, were aged about 18 to 100 years, and lived in about two dozen United States geographic areas. Cohort assignment in the prospective study relied on participant-reported clinical history from a screening survey and a study questionnaire. Mobile phlebotomists in the prospective study collected whole blood, serum and a nasopharyngeal or oropharyngeal swab from every participant. Participants in the prospective study had the option to provide additional blood draws and questionnaires over an approximately 2-month period. Before DNA extraction, blood samples from the prospective study were shipped at room temperature or frozen. Study-level results and caveats: The amount of clinical and demographic metadata varied by source and participant and was provided uncurated.

This receptor was obtained from a woman under 40 with acute COVID-19. Sequencing was done on a sample of PBMCs or T cells enriched from blood (not recorded which).

The CDR3 loop reads CASSDSSYEQYF. The bases read TGTGCCAGCAGCGATAGCTCCTACGAGCAGTACTTC. The V gene is TRBV6-5 and the J gene is TRBJ2-7; the D segment cannot be called with confidence. CDR3 length: 12 amino acids, cysteine to phenylalanine. CDR3 DNA is the only sequence kept; it has 36 bases, read in frame from the first base. Relative to germline, V is 6 bases shorter and J is 0 bases shorter, with 6 bases between their ends. Reading the germline V gene gives CDR1 MNHEY and CDR2 SVGAGI.